Sequencing of this T cell receptor (beta chain) was carried out in a study of blood T cell repertoires in COVID-19 (dated by TCRdb to between 2020 and 2021). Background for the entire study: Samples covering the acute and convalescent phases of COVID-19 were provided by collaborators in the United States, Italy and Spain. The prospective study material was composed of cDNA or gDNA derived from T cells, B-cell-depleted T cells, or PBMCs. Subjects who had been exposed to COVID-19, were actively infected with it, or had recovered from it provided the deeply sampled blood TCRbeta repertoires that made up the dataset. The repertoires were released in a freely available public database intended as a resource for research on the immune response to SARS-CoV-2. The samples were drawn from two sources: the first 160 participants of the ongoing ImmuneRACE study, and 1,000 to 1,500 subjects contributed by 6 global collaborators. Nearly every sample came with metadata listing a de-identified subject ID, COVID-19 status, age in years and sex. Where available, HLA class I and class II types were obtained from metadata supplied by the sample provider rather than from assay-based typing.

In the case of this clone: There is no known antigen for this receptor. No per-base quality is available; no much larger clone lies one base away.

TCRbeta CDR3 regions were amplified from genomic DNA by means of the immunoSEQ Assay, a bias-controlled multiplex PCR. Per the original workflow: Within the assay, amplification of reference gene primers was used to estimate how many nucleated cells each sample contained. To quantify the absolute abundance of each unique TCRbeta CDR3 rearrangement, sequence reads were collapsed and filtered. For each sample, productive Simpson clonality was calculated by taking the square root of Simpson's diversity index across productive rearrangements. The clones in this table, taken by TCRdb from immuneACCESS, are in-frame only. Not every clone is retained; where verified, under half of the shortfall comes from an unresolved V gene, and the cause of the rest is unknown. V and J calls and clone size are as listed in that table; D and trimming were resolved from the DNA. Present in this sample are about 96,000 clones, around 90% of which were seen just once. The ten largest clones take up roughly 4.2% of the sample.

As encoded in the germline V gene (reference sequence), CDR1 is LGHDT while CDR2 is YNNKEL. The CDR3 runs 15 amino acids, cysteine and phenylalanine included. Only the CDR3 DNA stays, 45 bases, in frame from base 1. The V and J ends are trimmed by 0 bases and 10 bases, leaving 13 bases between them. One collaborating source in Seattle enrolled patients during active infection and followed them longitudinally through the course of disease. Whole blood was collected in K2EDTA tubes by collaborating institutions according to the institutions' own protocols. For TCRbeta analysis, collaborators shipped samples in one of three forms: frozen whole blood, isolated PBMCs, or DNA extracted from either of those sample types. The paper's findings and limits, for the study overall: The amount of clinical and demographic metadata varied by source and participant and was provided uncurated.

This chain is built from TRBV3-1 (or the pseudogene TRBV3-2) and TRBJ1-6; a confident D gene designation cannot be given. This sequence was found in a human donor with COVID-19, enrolled during active disease. The donor label of this sample is uncertain. Sequences were obtained from peripheral blood. The DNA reads as follows: TGTGCCAGCAGCCAAGATTTGGGAGTGGAGTCACCCCTCCACTTT. It translates as CASSQDLGVESPLHF.